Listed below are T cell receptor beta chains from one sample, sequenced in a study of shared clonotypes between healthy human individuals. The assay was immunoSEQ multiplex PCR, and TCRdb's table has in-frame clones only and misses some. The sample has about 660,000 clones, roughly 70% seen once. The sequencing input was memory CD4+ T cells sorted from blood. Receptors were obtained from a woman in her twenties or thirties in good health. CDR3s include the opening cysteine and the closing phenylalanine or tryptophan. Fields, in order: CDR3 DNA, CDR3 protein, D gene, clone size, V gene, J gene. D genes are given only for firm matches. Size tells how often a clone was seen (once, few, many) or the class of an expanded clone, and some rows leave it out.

DNA: TGTGCCTGGAGGGAACAGGGGGGTTACAATGAGCAGTTCTTC
CDR3: CAWREQGGYNEQFF
D: TRBD1
size: NA
V: TRBV30
J: TRBJ2-1

DNA: TGTGCCAGCAGTTTATGGACGACGGGGAACACTGAAGCTTTCTTT
CDR3: CASSLWTTGNTEAFF
D: NA
size: many
V: TRBV28
J: TRBJ1-1

DNA: TGTGCCTGGAGTACAGGGGGCTCTGGAAACACCATATATTTT
CDR3: CAWSTGGSGNTIYF
D: TRBD1
size: NA
V: TRBV30
J: TRBJ1-3

DNA: TGCGCCAGCAGCCTGGGACGGCCAGCGGGTGGCCAGTACTTC
CDR3: CASSLGRPAGGQYF
D: NA
size: NA
V: TRBV5-1
J: TRBJ2-5

DNA: TGCGCCAGCAGCTTGCTGCCGGAACCCTACAATGAGCAGTTCTTC
CDR3: CASSLLPEPYNEQFF
D: NA
size: NA
V: TRBV5-1
J: TRBJ2-1

DNA: TGTGCCAGCAGGGCGACAGGGAGCTCCTACAATGAGCAGTTCTTC
CDR3: CASRATGSSYNEQFF
D: TRBD1
size: NA
V: TRBV28
J: TRBJ2-1

DNA: TGCGCCAGCAGCCAAGCTCCGCCGCGACTTAGGAACTATGGCTACACCTTC
CDR3: CASSQAPPRLRNYGYTF
D: NA
size: once
V: TRBV4-1
J: TRBJ1-2

DNA: TGTGCCACCAGCAGAGATAAGGGCAGGACTAACACTGAAGCTTTCTTT
CDR3: CATSRDKGRTNTEAFF
D: NA
size: once
V: TRBV15
J: TRBJ1-1

DNA: TGCGCCAGCAGCCGGAGCGGGAGAGAAGACGAGCAGTACTTC
CDR3: CASSRSGREDEQYF
D: TRBD2
size: NA
V: TRBV5-1
J: TRBJ2-7

DNA: TGTGCCAGCAGCCAAGGTGGAAGGGGGGGGTCCTACGAGCAGTACTTC
CDR3: CASSQGGRGGSYEQYF
D: NA
size: NA
V: TRBV6-6
J: TRBJ2-7

DNA: TGTGCCAGCAGCTTGGGTCGCTCGCTGGACGAGCAGTACTTC
CDR3: CASSLGRSLDEQYF
D: NA
size: NA
V: TRBV11-2
J: TRBJ2-7

DNA: TGCGCCAGCAGCTTGAGCGGCGCGAACACCGGGGAGCTGTTTTTT
CDR3: CASSLSGANTGELFF
D: NA
size: NA
V: TRBV5-1
J: TRBJ2-2

DNA: TGCAGCGCGTACGACAGGAACACTGAAGCTTTCTTT
CDR3: CSAYDRNTEAFF
D: NA
size: NA
V: TRBV29-1
J: TRBJ1-1

DNA: TGTGCCTGGAGTCGGGACAGGAGGGACACTGAAGCTTTCTTT
CDR3: CAWSRDRRDTEAFF
D: TRBD1
size: NA
V: TRBV30
J: TRBJ1-1

DNA: TGCGCCAGCGCCTCGACAGGGGGCTACGAGCAGTACTTC
CDR3: CASASTGGYEQYF
D: TRBD1
size: many
V: TRBV10-1
J: TRBJ2-7

DNA: TGTGCCAGCTCACCATTCCGTCAACAGGCCTATGGCTACACCTTC
CDR3: CASSPFRQQAYGYTF
D: NA
size: NA
V: TRBV18
J: TRBJ1-2

DNA: TGTGCCAGCTCACGTGCGGGACAGACAACGCAGTATTTT
CDR3: CASSRAGQTTQYF
D: NA
size: NA
V: TRBV18
J: TRBJ2-3

DNA: TGTGCCAGCACCAAAGAGGGGCGGGCGAGGGGCACTGAAGCTTTCTTT
CDR3: CASTKEGRARGTEAFF
D: NA
size: NA
V: TRBV7-2
J: TRBJ1-1

DNA: TGTGCCAGCAGCTACCCCCCTGGGAGAGGTGTCGAGACCCAGTACTTC
CDR3: CASSYPPGRGVETQYF
D: NA
size: NA
V: TRBV11-2
J: TRBJ2-5

DNA: TGTGCCAGCAGTTACGGCAGCTTGAGAACTGAAGCTTTCTTT
CDR3: CASSYGSLRTEAFF
D: NA
size: NA
V: TRBV6-5
J: TRBJ1-1

DNA: TGTGCCAGCAGCCCCCTGTCGGGAGGATCCTACAATGAGCAGTTCTTC
CDR3: CASSPLSGGSYNEQFF
D: TRBD2
size: NA
V: TRBV11-2
J: TRBJ2-1

DNA: TGTGCCAGCAGCCCAGGGGGGACCCTAACCTACGAGCAGTACTTC
CDR3: CASSPGGTLTYEQYF
D: NA
size: once
V: TRBV7-9
J: TRBJ2-7

DNA: TGTGCCAGCAGTCAACAGGGAAAACACTATGGCTACACCTTC
CDR3: CASSQQGKHYGYTF
D: NA
size: NA
V: TRBV6-5
J: TRBJ1-2

DNA: TGCGCCAGCAGCTCCGGGACACGAAATGAAAAACTGTTTTTT
CDR3: CASSSGTRNEKLFF
D: NA
size: once
V: TRBV5-1
J: TRBJ1-4

DNA: TGTGCCAGCAGTTTTACGCGGGCGGGAGGACGAGTCGAGCAGTACTTC
CDR3: CASSFTRAGGRVEQYF
D: TRBD2
size: NA
V: TRBV27
J: TRBJ2-7

DNA: TGTGCCAGCAGCTGGGACGCAAACACTGAAGCTTTCTTT
CDR3: CASSWDANTEAFF
D: NA
size: NA
V: TRBV28
J: TRBJ1-1

DNA: TGTGCCAGCCTTGAGAACGGGAGGACCTACGAGCAGTACTTC
CDR3: CASLENGRTYEQYF
D: TRBD2
size: NA
V: TRBV28
J: TRBJ2-7

DNA: TGCGCCAGCAGCTTGGTGGTGGGCACAGATACGCAGTATTTT
CDR3: CASSLVVGTDTQYF
D: NA
size: NA
V: TRBV5-1
J: TRBJ2-3

DNA: TGTGCCAGCAGCTTAATCGGGGGGCGAAACACTGAAGCTTTCTTT
CDR3: CASSLIGGRNTEAFF
D: NA
size: NA
V: TRBV11-2
J: TRBJ1-1

DNA: TGTGCCAGCAGCCCCGGGACTTCTAACACTGAAGCTTTCTTT
CDR3: CASSPGTSNTEAFF
D: NA
size: few
V: TRBV7-6
J: TRBJ1-1

DNA: TGTGCCAGTAGGGAAGGGCGCACTGGCTACACCTTC
CDR3: CASREGRTGYTF
D: NA
size: NA
V: TRBV19
J: TRBJ1-2

DNA: TGTGCCTGGAGAGCTAGCGGGGGAGCCACAGATACGCAGTATTTT
CDR3: CAWRASGGATDTQYF
D: TRBD2
size: NA
V: TRBV30
J: TRBJ2-3

DNA: TGTGCCAGCAGTCAGAGAAGGTGGACAGGGGGTCAGCCCCAGCATTTT
CDR3: CASSQRRWTGGQPQHF
D: TRBD1
size: few
V: TRBV28
J: TRBJ1-5

DNA: TGTGCCAGCAGCACCTTGGGACGTAAGATGGACTACACCTTC
CDR3: CASSTLGRKMDYTF
D: NA
size: NA
V: TRBV7-3
J: TRBJ1-2

DNA: TGTGCCAGCAGCTCCGACACTCTTAGCAATCAGCCCCAGCATTTT
CDR3: CASSSDTLSNQPQHF
D: NA
size: once
V: TRBV7-2
J: TRBJ1-5

DNA: TGTGCCAGCTCACCAGGCCTTTTAGTGGGACAGGGAACCTACGAGCAGTACTTC
CDR3: CASSPGLLVGQGTYEQYF
D: TRBD1
size: NA
V: TRBV18
J: TRBJ2-7

DNA: TGTGCCAGCAGCTTAGGGACAGGGGGGTCCTACGAGCAGTACTTC
CDR3: CASSLGTGGSYEQYF
D: TRBD1
size: NA
V: TRBV11-1
J: TRBJ2-7

DNA: TGTGCCATCAGTGAGAACAGGGGGACCCTGGATAGCAATCAGCCCCAGCATTTT
CDR3: CAISENRGTLDSNQPQHF
D: TRBD1
size: few
V: TRBV10-3
J: TRBJ1-5

DNA: TGTGCCAGCAGCCCCCTTGGGGGGACCTATGGCTACACCTTC
CDR3: CASSPLGGTYGYTF
D: NA
size: NA
V: TRBV14
J: TRBJ1-2

DNA: TGTGCCAGCAGCTTAACCAGGCAGTCGGGGGACACTGAAGCTTTCTTT
CDR3: CASSLTRQSGDTEAFF
D: NA
size: NA
V: TRBV5-4
J: TRBJ1-1

DNA: TGTGCCAGCAGCTCCTGGGACGGAGCCTACGAGCAGTACTTC
CDR3: CASSSWDGAYEQYF
D: NA
size: once
V: TRBV5-6
J: TRBJ2-7

DNA: TGTGCCAGCTCATTTTCAACCCCGGACAGCTTCAACTATGGCTACACCTTC
CDR3: CASSFSTPDSFNYGYTF
D: NA
size: once
V: TRBV18
J: TRBJ1-2

DNA: TGCGCCAGCAGGGTTAGTCTTGGTGGGGAGCTGTTTTTT
CDR3: CASRVSLGGELFF
D: NA
size: NA
V: TRBV5-1
J: TRBJ2-2

DNA: TGTGCCAGCAGCCACTCCGCGGGACTAGCGGGAGGTACCTACAATGAGCAGTTCTTC
CDR3: CASSHSAGLAGGTYNEQFF
D: TRBD2
size: NA
V: TRBV11-1
J: TRBJ2-1

DNA: TGTGCCAGCAGTTCTAGGAGGAACGAGCAGTACTTC
CDR3: CASSSRRNEQYF
D: NA
size: once
V: TRBV6-6
J: TRBJ2-7

DNA: TGTGCCAGCAGCCCCACGGGACCCCTGAACACCGGGGAGCTGTTTTTT
CDR3: CASSPTGPLNTGELFF
D: NA
size: NA
V: TRBV11-2
J: TRBJ2-2

DNA: TGTGCCAGCAGGATACAGGGGGACTATGGCTACACCTTC
CDR3: CASRIQGDYGYTF
D: TRBD1
size: few
V: TRBV6-6
J: TRBJ1-2

DNA: TGTGCCAGCGGCACAGGGCCAAGCTCCTACAATGAGCAGTTCTTC
CDR3: CASGTGPSSYNEQFF
D: NA
size: NA
V: TRBV5-8
J: TRBJ2-1

DNA: TGTGCCAGCAGCCGTCGGACAGGGGGCGCGCATGGCTACACCTTC
CDR3: CASSRRTGGAHGYTF
D: TRBD1
size: NA
V: TRBV27
J: TRBJ1-2

DNA: TGTGCCAGCAGCTCGGGAGGGAGCACAGATACGCAGTATTTT
CDR3: CASSSGGSTDTQYF
D: TRBD2
size: NA
V: TRBV27
J: TRBJ2-3

DNA: TGCGCCAGCAGCTTGACCCCAATTGGACAGGGTAGGAGCGGGGAGCTGTTTTTT
CDR3: CASSLTPIGQGRSGELFF
D: TRBD1
size: NA
V: TRBV5-1
J: TRBJ2-2

DNA: TGTGCCAGCAGCTTGCAGGGCCCTAACTATGGCTACACCTTC
CDR3: CASSLQGPNYGYTF
D: NA
size: NA
V: TRBV7-9
J: TRBJ1-2